The 20 T cell receptor beta chains in this list originate from one sample, sequenced in a study of shared clonotypes between healthy human individuals. Some clones are missing from TCRdb's copy, which holds only in-frame ones; the method was immunoSEQ multiplex PCR. This table holds about 2.1 million clones, 93% found once. Naive CD8 isolation took CD45RO-negative cells positively selected for CCR7 and excluded terminally differentiated effector memory CD45RA+ cells. The source material was naive CD8+ T cells from PBMCs. The receptors derive from a man aged 18 to 29 in good health. Some clones in this sample may be carry-over from other donors' samples.

This clone was seen a single time. The V gene is TRBV6-5, the J gene TRBJ1-2; 9 bases match TRBD1. The CDR3 extends over 15 amino acids. J was trimmed by 2 bases and V by 6 bases; bases with no gene match: 7. Germline loops: CDR1 MNHEY, CDR2 SVGAGI. The CDR3 here is CASRSGTGRNYGYTF. DNA of the CDR3: TGTGCCAGCAGATCCGGGACAGGGAGGAACTATGGCTACACCTTC.

The J gene is TRBJ2-5, the V gene TRBV5-6, with D unclear. V was pared by 1 base and J by 3 bases, with 7 bases between. CDR3 length equals 13 residues. Germline-derived CDR1 and CDR2 are SGHDT and YYEEEE. The CDR3 bases are TGTGCCAGCAGCTTGTCTGTTGAAGAGACCCAGTACTTC. Residues: CASSLSVEETQYF.

V and J are TRBV2 and TRBJ1-1; TRBD1 is a possible D gene (6 bases). In germline, CDR1 is SNHLY, CDR2 FYNNEI. Trimming left V 7 bases short and J 3 bases short, with 15 bases between. The CDR3 has 14 residues. CDR3 region: CASNHGGADTEAFF. CDR3 DNA: TGTGCCAGCAACCACGGGGGGGCAGACACTGAAGCTTTCTTT.

The chain uses TRBV6-5 and TRBJ1-2; 10 bases agree with TRBD1. From germline, CDR1 is MNHEY and CDR2 SVGAGI. This CDR3 comprises 13 residues. With V trimmed by 5 bases and J by 6 bases, 3 bases remained unmatched. This CDR3 reads CASSSGTGDGYTF. The CDR3 region has the DNA TGTGCCAGCAGTAGCGGGACAGGGGATGGCTACACCTTC.

The V call is TRBV27, the J call TRBJ2-1, with TRBD2 identical over 12 bases. This CDR3 has 15 residues. Germline CDR1 is MNHEY and CDR2 is SMNVEV (reference sequence). Unmatched junction bases numbered 10, after V lost 4 bases and J lost 12 bases. The DNA for the CDR3 is TGTGCCAGCAGTTCACGACTAGCGGGGGTCGTGGGGCAGTTCTTC. Protein: CASSSRLAGVVGQFF.

The chain uses TRBV28 and TRBJ2-7; TRBD2 matches 7 bases. V lost 2 bases and J lost 3; bases outside the gene matches: 10. The CDR3 extends over 16 amino acids. Germline CDR1 reads MDHEN; CDR2 reads SYDVKM. CDR3 amino acids: CASSLRAAGVGYEQYF. The CDR3 DNA follows: TGTGCCAGCAGTTTAAGGGCGGCGGGAGTAGGCTACGAGCAGTACTTC.

Remarks on this clone: Within the sample, other DNA sequences also encode this same CDR3. The genes are TRBV27 and TRBJ2-2, with no clear D. This CDR3 has 13 amino acids. V was trimmed by 6 bases and J by 0 bases, leaving 5 bases between them. CDR1 and CDR2 from the germline V gene are MNHEY and SMNVEV (reference sequence). CDR3 region: CASSTANTGELFF. The CDR3 DNA reads as TGTGCCAGCAGCACTGCGAACACCGGGGAGCTGTTTTTT.

This rearrangement joins TRBV7-9 to TRBJ2-1; 9 positions agree with TRBD2. J was trimmed by 7 bases and V by 4 bases; bases with no gene match: 14. Germline V gives CDR1 SEHNR, CDR2 FQNEAQ (reference sequence). The CDR3 consists of 17 residues. The CDR3: CASSSPVSGSIENEQFF. The CDR3, as DNA: TGTGCCAGCAGCTCGCCCGTTAGCGGGAGTATAGAGAATGAGCAGTTCTTC.

The J gene is TRBJ2-7, the V gene TRBV6-1; possible D gene TRBD2, 6 bases. CDR3 size: 15 residues. V was clipped by 5 bases and J by 5 bases, with 19 bases between them. Germline CDR1 MNHNS, CDR2 SASEGT. The CDR3 DNA reads as TGTGCCAGCAGTACCCTCCGGGGGAGTAAGAACGAGCAGTACTTC. Translated, it gives CASSTLRGSKNEQYF.

The rearrangement links TRBV7-2 to TRBJ1-1; tentative D call: TRBD1 (6 bases). V lost 5 bases to trimming and J lost 1 base, with 11 bases between them. Per the germline V gene, CDR1 is SGHTA and CDR2 is FQGNSA. There are 14 residues in the CDR3. DNA of the CDR3: TGTGCCAGCAGCGCCAGGGGACCGAACACTGAAGCTTTCTTT. It encodes CASSARGPNTEAFF.

J is TRBJ2-1 and V is TRBV5-1, with D perhaps being TRBD1 or TRBD2 (6 bases each). The CDR3 runs to 15 residues. The V end lost 2 bases, the J end lost 7 bases, and 16 bases lay between the germline ends. Germline assignment: CDR1 SGHRS and CDR2 YFSETQ. The CDR3 coding sequence is TGCGCCAGCAGCTTACCCGGAGGGACATTAAATGAGCAGTTCTTC. Encoded protein: CASSLPGGTLNEQFF. Together with reference TRBV5-1 and TRBJ2-1, the CDR3 gives the full variable domain: KAGVTQTPRYLIKTRGQQVTLSCSPISGHRSVSWYQQTPGQGLQFLFEYFSETQRNKGNFPGRFSGRQFSNSRSEMNVSTLELGDSALYLCASSLPGGTLNEQFFGPGTRLTVL.

The V and J genes are TRBV29-1 and TRBJ1-3; 7 nucleotides align to TRBD1. The junction had 6 bases not matched to a gene; V was cut back by 7 bases and J by 3 bases. CDR3 length equals 13 residues. Germline-derived CDR1 and CDR2 are SQVTM and ANQGSEA. The CDR3 nucleotides read TGCAGCGCCGCGACAGGGTATGGAAACACCATATATTTT. Its translation: CSAATGYGNTIYF.

The V call is TRBV29-1, the J call TRBJ2-7, with D perhaps being TRBD1 or TRBD2 (5 bases each). Germline CDR1 SQVTM, CDR2 ANQGSEA. This CDR3 has 15 residues. V was cut by 7 bases and J by 3 bases, with 22 bases left in between. The CDR3 here is CSAGVYTGAGYEQYF. DNA of the CDR3: TGCAGCGCCGGGGTCTATACCGGGGCGGGCTACGAGCAGTACTTC.

The rearrangement uses TRBV11-1 and TRBJ1-1; no definite D call. V shed 8 bases and J shed 5 bases, with 12 bases lying between them. Germline lookup yields CDR1 SGHAT and CDR2 FQDESV (reference sequence). The length of the CDR3 is 12 residues. The DNA of the CDR3 is TGTGCCAGCGGACCCCTTGGAACTGAAGCTTTCTTT. Its protein is CASGPLGTEAFF.

The chain combines TRBV7-2 with TRBJ2-7, with D perhaps given as TRBD1 or TRBD2 (5 bases each). CDR3 length equals 13 residues. V dropped 3 bases and J dropped 2 bases, with 8 bases sitting between them. Looked up from germline, CDR1 is SGHTA and CDR2 is FQGNSA. The CDR3 sequence: CASSFSGPYEQYF. The CDR3 bases are TGTGCCAGCAGCTTCTCGGGACCCTACGAGCAGTACTTC.

A few counts support this clone. The chain combines TRBV15 with TRBJ2-7; 9 nucleotides line up with TRBD2. There are 17 residues in the CDR3. Germline lookup yields CDR1 LNHNV and CDR2 YYDKDF (reference sequence). V was pared by 3 bases and J by 6 bases, with 15 bases of the junction left unmatched. The CDR3 is CATSREDLAGSRSEQYF. The CDR3 nucleotides read TGTGCCACCAGCAGGGAGGACCTAGCGGGATCTAGAAGCGAGCAGTACTTC.

The gene calls are TRBV9 and TRBJ2-7, with D perhaps given as TRBD1 or TRBD2 (5 bases each). CDR1 and CDR2 from the germline V gene are SGDLS and YYNGEE. CDR3 length: 15 residues. Trimming took 4 bases from V and 3 from J, leaving 17 bases between them. The CDR3 nucleotides read TGTGCCAGCAGCAACCCGGGGCAAGGGCTCTACGAGCAGTACTTC. Residues: CASSNPGQGLYEQYF.

This sequence joins TRBV11-3 and TRBJ2-1; tentative D call: TRBD1 (5 bases). This CDR3 contains 15 residues. V lost 5 bases and J 6 bases, leaving 17 bases between the germline ends. Germline V lookup: CDR1 SGHNT, CDR2 YENEEA. The CDR3 region is CASSPGAAWSNEQFF. The CDR3 DNA follows: TGTGCCAGCAGCCCTGGGGCGGCCTGGTCCAATGAGCAGTTCTTC.

This chain uses TRBV9 with TRBJ1-5; D is uncertain. CDR3 length equals 15 residues. Trimming shortened V by 2 bases and J by 0 bases, and 9 bases separated the two germline ends. Germline V gives CDR1 SGDLS, CDR2 YYNGEE. The CDR3: CASSVNGDSNQPQHF. CDR3 coding DNA: TGTGCCAGCAGCGTTAATGGGGATAGCAATCAGCCCCAGCATTTT.

The CDR3 spells CASSVARGEVGTGELFF. The CDR3, as DNA: TGTGCCAGCAGCGTAGCGAGAGGGGAGGTGGGCACCGGGGAGCTGTTTTTT. This rearrangement joins TRBV9 to TRBJ2-2, with D possibly being TRBD2 (6 bases). From germline, CDR1 is SGDLS and CDR2 YYNGEE. Between the trimmed V and J ends, which lost 0 bases and 4 bases, there was a span of 16 bases. The CDR3 is 17 amino acids.